The 2 T cell receptor beta chains reported below all come from one sample, sequenced in a study of shared clonotypes between healthy human individuals. The repertoire was sequenced with immunoSEQ multiplex PCR; TCRdb's copy has only in-frame clones and lacks some. The repertoire consists of some 2.1 million clones, with about 94% occurring once and the leading ten covering under 2%. It was CD45RO-negative cells, positively selected for CCR7, that made up naive CD8 cells, with terminally differentiated effector memory CD45RA+ cells excluded. The sequencing input was naive CD8+ T cells from PBMCs. Receptor source: a man between 18 and 35 years old in good health. Some clones in this sample may be carry-over from other donors' samples.

V usage is TRBV6-6 and J usage is TRBJ2-1; 7 bases are shared with TRBD2. V was pared by 6 bases and J by 6 bases, with 5 bases of the junction left unmatched. Germline CDR1 MNHNY, CDR2 SVGAGI (reference sequence). The CDR3 sequence is 13 residues long. The CDR3 DNA follows: TGTGCCAGCAGCCTTGGCGGGAGCAATGAGCAGTTCTTC. It yields the protein CASSLGGSNEQFF.

V and J are TRBV7-2 and TRBJ1-5; perhaps TRBD1 as D (5 bases). The CDR3 totals 13 residues. The germline gives CDR1 SGHTA, CDR2 FQGNSA. Deletions cut 5 bases from V and 1 base from J, with 6 bases between. The DNA of the CDR3 is TGTGCCAGCAGCGGGGGGAGCAATCAGCCCCAGCATTTT. Encoded protein: CASSGGSNQPQHF. The full variable domain, its missing parts supplied by reference TRBV7-2 and TRBJ1-5, is GAGVSQSPSNKVTEKGKDVELRCDPISGHTALYWYRQSLGQGLEFLIYFQGNSAPDKSGLPSDRFSAERTGGSVSTLTIQRTQQEDSAVYLCASSGGSNQPQHFGDGTRLSIL.